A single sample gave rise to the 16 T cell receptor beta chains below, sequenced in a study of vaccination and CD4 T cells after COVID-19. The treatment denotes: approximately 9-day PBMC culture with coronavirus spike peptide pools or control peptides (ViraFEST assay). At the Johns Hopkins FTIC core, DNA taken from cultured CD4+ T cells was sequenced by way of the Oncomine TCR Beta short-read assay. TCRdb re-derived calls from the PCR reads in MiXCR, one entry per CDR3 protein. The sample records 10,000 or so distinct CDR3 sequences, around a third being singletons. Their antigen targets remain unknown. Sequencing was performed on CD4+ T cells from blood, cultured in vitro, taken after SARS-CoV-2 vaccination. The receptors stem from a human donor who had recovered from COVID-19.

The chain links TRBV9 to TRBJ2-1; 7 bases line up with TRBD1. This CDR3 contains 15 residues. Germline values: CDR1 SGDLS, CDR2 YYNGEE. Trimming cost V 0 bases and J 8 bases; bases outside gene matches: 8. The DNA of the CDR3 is TGTGCCAGCAGCGTAGTGACAGGGTCACTTCATGAGCAGTTCTTC. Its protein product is CASSVVTGSLHEQFF.

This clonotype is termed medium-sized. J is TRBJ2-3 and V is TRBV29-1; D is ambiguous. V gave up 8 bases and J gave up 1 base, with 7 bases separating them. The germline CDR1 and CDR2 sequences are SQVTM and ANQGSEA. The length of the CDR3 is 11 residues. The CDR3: CSFRGTDTQYF. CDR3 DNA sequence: TGCAGCTTCAGAGGCACAGATACGCAGTATTTT.

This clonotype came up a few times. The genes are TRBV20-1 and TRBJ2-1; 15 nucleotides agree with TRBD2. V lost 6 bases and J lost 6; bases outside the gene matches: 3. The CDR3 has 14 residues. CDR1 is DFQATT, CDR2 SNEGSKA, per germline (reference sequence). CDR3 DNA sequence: TGCAGTGCCCCGGGACTAGCGGGAGGCAATGAGCAGTTCTTC. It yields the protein CSAPGLAGGNEQFF.

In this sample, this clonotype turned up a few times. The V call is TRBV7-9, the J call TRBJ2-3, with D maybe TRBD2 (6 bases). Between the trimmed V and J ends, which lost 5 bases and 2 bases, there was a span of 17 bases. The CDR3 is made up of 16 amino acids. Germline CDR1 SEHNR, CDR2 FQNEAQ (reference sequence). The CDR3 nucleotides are TGTGCCAGCAGCAGACTTAGCGGCGGGATCACAGATACGCAGTATTTT. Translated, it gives CASSRLSGGITDTQYF.

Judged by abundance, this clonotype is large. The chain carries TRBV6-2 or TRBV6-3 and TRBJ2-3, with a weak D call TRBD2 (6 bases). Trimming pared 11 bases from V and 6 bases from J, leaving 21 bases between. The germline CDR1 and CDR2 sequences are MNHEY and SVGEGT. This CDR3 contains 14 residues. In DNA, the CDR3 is TGTGCCGGATGCTCGGGAGCGCGTCCGGATACGCAGTATTTT. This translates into CAGCSGARPDTQYF.

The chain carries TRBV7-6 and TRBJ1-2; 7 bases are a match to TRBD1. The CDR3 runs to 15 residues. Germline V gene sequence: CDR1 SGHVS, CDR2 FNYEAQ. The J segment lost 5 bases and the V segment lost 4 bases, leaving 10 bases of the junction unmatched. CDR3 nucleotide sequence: TGTGCCAGCAGCTCCCAAAACTGGGGACAGTATGGCTACACCTTC. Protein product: CASSSQNWGQYGYTF.

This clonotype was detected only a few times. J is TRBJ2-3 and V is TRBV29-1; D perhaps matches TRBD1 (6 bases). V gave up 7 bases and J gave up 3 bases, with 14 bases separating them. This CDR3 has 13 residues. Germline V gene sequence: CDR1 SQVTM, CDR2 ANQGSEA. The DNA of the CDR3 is TGCAGCGCCCCCAATACAGGGACAGATACGCAGTATTTT. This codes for CSAPNTGTDTQYF.

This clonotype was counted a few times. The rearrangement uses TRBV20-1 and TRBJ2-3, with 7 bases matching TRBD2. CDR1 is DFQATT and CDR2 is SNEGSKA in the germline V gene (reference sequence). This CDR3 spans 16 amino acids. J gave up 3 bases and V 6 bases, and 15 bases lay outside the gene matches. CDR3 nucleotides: TGCAGTGCCGCCTACCGGGACTACGGTTTTACAGATACGCAGTATTTT. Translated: CSAAYRDYGFTDTQYF.

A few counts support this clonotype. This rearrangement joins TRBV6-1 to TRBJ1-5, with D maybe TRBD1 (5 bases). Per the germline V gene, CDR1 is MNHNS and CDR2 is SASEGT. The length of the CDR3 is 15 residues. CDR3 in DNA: TGTGCGACCCGGCCGGGCAGGGCGAGCAATCAGCCCCAGCATTTT. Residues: CATRPGRASNQPQHF.

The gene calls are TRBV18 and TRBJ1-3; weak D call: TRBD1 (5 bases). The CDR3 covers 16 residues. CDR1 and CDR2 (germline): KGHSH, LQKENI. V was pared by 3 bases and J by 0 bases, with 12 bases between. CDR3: CASSPSGGRSGNTIYF. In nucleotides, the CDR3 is TGTGCCAGCTCACCGTCCGGGGGACGCTCTGGAAACACCATATATTTT.

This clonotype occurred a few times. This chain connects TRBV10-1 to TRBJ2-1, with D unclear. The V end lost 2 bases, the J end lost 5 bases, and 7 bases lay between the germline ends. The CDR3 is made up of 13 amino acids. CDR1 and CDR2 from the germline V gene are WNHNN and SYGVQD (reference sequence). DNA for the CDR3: TGCGCCAGCAGTGAGGGACGAAACAATGAGCAGTTCTTC. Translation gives CASSEGRNNEQFF.

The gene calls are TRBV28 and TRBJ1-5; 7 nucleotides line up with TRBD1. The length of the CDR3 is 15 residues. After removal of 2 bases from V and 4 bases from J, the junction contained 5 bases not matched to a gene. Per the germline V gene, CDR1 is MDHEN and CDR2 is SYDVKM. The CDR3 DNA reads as TGTGCCAGCAGTTTACCAGGGGGATTGAATCAGCCCCAGCATTTT. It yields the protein CASSLPGGLNQPQHF.

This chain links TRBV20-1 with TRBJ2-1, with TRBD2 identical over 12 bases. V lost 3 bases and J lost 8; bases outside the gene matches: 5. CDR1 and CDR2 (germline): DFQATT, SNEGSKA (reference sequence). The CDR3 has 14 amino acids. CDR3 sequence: CSASTLAGGHEQFF. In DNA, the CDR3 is TGCAGTGCTAGTACGCTAGCGGGAGGGCATGAGCAGTTCTTC.

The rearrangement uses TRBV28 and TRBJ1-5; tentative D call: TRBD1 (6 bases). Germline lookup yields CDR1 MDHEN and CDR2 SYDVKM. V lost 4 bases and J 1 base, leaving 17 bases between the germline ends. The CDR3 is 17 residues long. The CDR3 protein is CASSSTRPGQSNQPQHF. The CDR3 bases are TGTGCCAGCAGTTCCACCCGCCCTGGACAGAGCAATCAGCCCCAGCATTTT.

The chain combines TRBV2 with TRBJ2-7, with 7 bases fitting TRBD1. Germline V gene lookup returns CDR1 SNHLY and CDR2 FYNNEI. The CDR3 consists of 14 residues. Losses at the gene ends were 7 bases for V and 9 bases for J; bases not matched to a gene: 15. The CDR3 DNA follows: TGTGCCAGCACCTACAGGGGCGCGGACCCTTTGCAGTACTTC. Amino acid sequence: CASTYRGADPLQYF. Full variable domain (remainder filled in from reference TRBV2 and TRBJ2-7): EPEVTQTPSHQVTQMGQEVILRCVPISNHLYFYWYRQILGQKVEFLVSFYNNEISEKSEIFDDQFSVERPDGSNFTLKIRSTKLEDSAMYFCASTYRGADPLQYFGPGTRLTVT.

CDR3 sequence reads: CASSSGQVVQADTQYF. The DNA for the CDR3 is TGCGCCAGCAGCTCGGGACAGGTAGTCCAAGCAGATACGCAGTATTTT. V gene TRBV5-1 combines with J gene TRBJ2-3; TRBD1 matches at 8 bases. Germline CDR1 SGHRS, CDR2 YFSETQ. Trimming removed 3 bases from V and 4 bases from J; junction bases left unmatched: 10. This CDR3 has 16 amino acids. Variable domain in full (rest from reference TRBV5-1 and TRBJ2-3): KAGVTQTPRYLIKTRGQQVTLSCSPISGHRSVSWYQQTPGQGLQFLFEYFSETQRNKGNFPGRFSGRQFSNSRSEMNVSTLELGDSALYLCASSSGQVVQADTQYFGPGTRLTVL.